This TCR beta chain was observed in a study of monozygotic twins with inflammatory bowel disease. For this clonotype: No antigen is known for it.

Study-wide findings and caveats: Among IBD patients, TCRbeta diversity (inverse Simpson) was lower than in healthy co-twins.

Reprocessing the 5' RACE reads, TCRdb reports a single entry for every CDR3 protein and omits DNA. Its listing shows a few hundred thousand distinct CDR3 sequences. The CDR3 is 12 residues long. The V and J genes are TRBV12-3 or TRBV12-4 and TRBJ2-1. The sequenced sample was blood. The source is a human donor with ulcerative colitis or Crohn's disease, or a healthy co-twin of an affected twin (not recorded which). Here the CDR3 reads CASSLNNNEQFF.